This entry features one T cell receptor (beta chain) sequence. Its antigen is unidentified. The sample originates from a study of T cell repertoires in cytomegalovirus infection. From the reads, TCRdb called clonotypes with MiXCR, one entry per CDR3 protein. This sample has a few hundred thousand distinct CDR3 sequences, with approximately 40% found just once. With V trimmed by 5 bases and J by 1 base, 7 bases remained unmatched. This CDR3 spans 15 amino acids. The source was cultured PBMCs, collected from culture after CMV antigen stimulation. This TCR was recovered from a human donor in good health (CMV status not recorded). Some clones in this sample may be carry-over from other donors' samples. The rearrangement links TRBV12-3 or TRBV12-4 to TRBJ1-1; 7 nucleotides match TRBD1. DNA of the CDR3: TGTGCCAGCAGTCCCCTTCGACAGGGGAACACTGAAGCTTTCTTT. This sequence encodes CASSPLRQGNTEAFF.